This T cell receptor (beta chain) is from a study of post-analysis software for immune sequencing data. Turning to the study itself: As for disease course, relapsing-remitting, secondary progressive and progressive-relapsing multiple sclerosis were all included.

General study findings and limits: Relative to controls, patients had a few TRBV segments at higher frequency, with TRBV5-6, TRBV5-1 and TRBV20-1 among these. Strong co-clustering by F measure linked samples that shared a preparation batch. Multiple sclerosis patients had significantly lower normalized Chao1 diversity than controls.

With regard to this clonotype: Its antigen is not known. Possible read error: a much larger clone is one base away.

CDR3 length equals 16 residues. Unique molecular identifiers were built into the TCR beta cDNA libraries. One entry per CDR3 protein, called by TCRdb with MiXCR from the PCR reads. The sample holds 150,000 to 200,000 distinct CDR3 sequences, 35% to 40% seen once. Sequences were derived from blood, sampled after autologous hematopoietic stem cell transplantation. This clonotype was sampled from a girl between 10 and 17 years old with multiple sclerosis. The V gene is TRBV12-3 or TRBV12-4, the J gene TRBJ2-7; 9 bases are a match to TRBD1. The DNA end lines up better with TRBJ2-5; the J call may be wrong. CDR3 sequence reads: CASSLSRTGVPETQYF. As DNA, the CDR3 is TGTGCCAGCAGTTTATCCAGGACAGGGGTCCCAGAGACCCAGTACTTC.